Following are 12 T cell receptor beta chains from one sample sequenced in a study of blood T cells in healthy people across ages. Alongside a J-beta primer mix, a sample-barcoded 5' primer served in a second PCR lasting roughly 7 to 11 cycles. Each CDR3 protein gets one entry after TCRdb re-called the 5' RACE reads with MiXCR. The sample carries some 1.5 million distinct CDR3 sequences, 28% recorded once. The sample was blood. The receptors stem from a woman aged 25-40 years in good health.

CDR3 protein: CATSRDLEETQYF. CDR3 sequence (DNA): TGTGCCACCAGCAGAGATTTAGAAGAGACCCAGTACTTC. V and J are TRBV15 and TRBJ2-5; the D is unclear. Germline CDR1 reads LNHNV; CDR2 reads YYDKDF (reference sequence). Deletions cut 0 bases from V and 3 bases from J, with 5 bases between. This CDR3 comprises 13 residues.

The chain joins TRBV6-1 to TRBJ2-1, with 9 bases matching TRBD2. The junction had 4 bases not matched to a gene; V was cut back by 7 bases and J by 0 bases. This CDR3 comprises 15 residues. Germline CDR1 is MNHNS and CDR2 is SASEGT. CDR3 sequence: CASTVAGVSYNEQFF. DNA for the CDR3: TGTGCCAGCACCGTAGCGGGAGTCTCCTACAATGAGCAGTTCTTC.

This clonotype was seen a single time. The gene calls are TRBV28 and TRBJ1-2; D is possibly TRBD1 (5 bases). The V gene lost 7 bases and the J gene lost 4 bases, with 16 bases spanning the gap. The CDR3 spans 14 residues. Germline loops: CDR1 MDHEN, CDR2 SYDVKM. CDR3 sequence reads: CASMGEQISYGYTF. In DNA, the CDR3 is TGTGCCAGCATGGGGGAACAAATATCCTATGGCTACACCTTC.

This clonotype was seen ten or more times. This sequence joins TRBV3-1 and TRBJ2-1; possibly TRBD2 for D (5 bases). The CDR3 is 14 amino acids. V shed 6 bases and J shed 9 bases, with 18 bases lying between them. Germline V lookup: CDR1 LGHDT, CDR2 YNNKEL (reference sequence). This CDR3 is CASRQSLSGSEQFF. CDR3 DNA sequence: TGTGCCAGCAGACAGAGTCTATCTGGGAGTGAGCAGTTCTTC.

The chain joins TRBV29-1 to TRBJ2-1; D unclear. The length of the CDR3 is 10 residues. The germline V gene encodes CDR1 SQVTM and CDR2 ANQGSEA. V was pared by 5 bases and J by 13 bases, with 12 bases between. The CDR3 loop reads CSVWSDKQFF. For the CDR3, the DNA is TGCAGCGTTTGGTCCGATAAACAGTTCTTC.

This clonotype was recorded a few times. The chain is built from TRBV19 and TRBJ2-7; D possibly uses TRBD1 or TRBD2 (5 bases each). Germline V gene data show CDR1 as LNHDA and CDR2 as SQIVND (reference sequence). V lost 3 bases and J 9 bases, leaving 12 bases between the germline ends. The length of the CDR3 is 12 residues. CDR3 sequence: CASSMSGQGQYF. The CDR3, as DNA: TGTGCCAGTAGTATGTCGGGGCAGGGGCAGTACTTC.

CDR3 sequence reads: CAISGRDNGYTF. CDR3 bases: TGTGCCATCAGTGGGAGGGACAATGGCTACACCTTC. The chain links TRBV10-3 to TRBJ1-2; a possible D gene is TRBD1 (6 bases). The CDR3 has 12 residues. Per germline, CDR1 ENHRY and CDR2 SYGVKD. V was cut by 4 bases and J by 6 bases, with 9 bases left in between.

The J gene is TRBJ2-2, the V gene TRBV6-6, with D possibly TRBD1 on 6 matching bases. V was pared by 5 bases and J by 8 bases, with 18 bases between. Germline CDR1 MNHNY, CDR2 SVGAGI (reference sequence). CDR3 length equals 15 residues. The CDR3 coding sequence is TGTGCCAGCAGTAGAGGGGACACCTTGGGGGGGGAGCTGTTTTTT. It translates to CASSRGDTLGGELFF.

This sequence joins TRBV5-6 and TRBJ2-5; no definite D call. V lost 2 bases, J lost 5 bases, and 7 bases lay in between. The CDR3 spans 12 residues. Germline assignment: CDR1 SGHDT and CDR2 YYEEEE. DNA of the CDR3: TGTGCCAGCAGCTTTTGGGTCGAGACCCAGTACTTC. It specifies CASSFWVETQYF.

Of note for this clonotype: This may come from a read error, since a much larger clone is one base off. This chain joins TRBV7-9 and TRBJ2-3; D might be TRBD1 or TRBD2, each matching 5 bases. Germline-derived CDR1 and CDR2 are SEHNR and FQNEAQ (reference sequence). CDR3 length: 12 residues. In DNA form, the CDR3 reads TGTGTCAGGGACCTGATCACAGATACGCAGTATTTT. Amino acid sequence: CVRDLITDTQYF.

There are a few counts of this clonotype. The chain couples TRBV15 to TRBJ2-6, with D unclear. CDR1 and CDR2 from the germline V gene are LNHNV and YYDKDF (reference sequence). V was shortened by 0 bases and J by 0 bases, with 9 bases between the two germline ends. The CDR3 extends over 17 amino acids. CDR3 in amino acids: CATSRDLLYSGANVLTF. The CDR3 coding sequence is TGTGCCACCAGCAGAGATTTACTGTACTCTGGGGCCAACGTCCTGACTTTC.

V usage is TRBV6-2 or TRBV6-3 and J usage is TRBJ2-1; possibly TRBD1 for D (5 bases). CDR1 and CDR2 (germline): MNHEY, SVGEGT. V dropped 5 bases and J dropped 10 bases, with 12 bases sitting between them. The CDR3 consists of 12 residues. CDR3 sequence reads: CASSKTEYEQFF. CDR3 DNA: TGTGCCAGCAGTAAGACAGAATACGAGCAGTTCTTC.